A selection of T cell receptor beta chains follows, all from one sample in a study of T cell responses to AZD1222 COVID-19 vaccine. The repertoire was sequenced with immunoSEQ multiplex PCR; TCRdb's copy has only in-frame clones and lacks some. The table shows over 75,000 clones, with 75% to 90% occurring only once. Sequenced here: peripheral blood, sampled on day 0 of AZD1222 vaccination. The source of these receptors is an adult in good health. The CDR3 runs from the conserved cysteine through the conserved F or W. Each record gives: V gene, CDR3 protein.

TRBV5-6,CASSLRQGFNEQFF
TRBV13,CASSFDVGWTEAFF
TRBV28,CASSLGFGQAGNSYNSPLHF
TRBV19,CASSILGLGLNEKLFF
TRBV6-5,CASISDRLGGYTF
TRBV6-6,CASSYPTGTGKFF
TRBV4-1,CASSQDGWDRRGYTF
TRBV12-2,CASRLARRVGPDTQYF
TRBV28,CASTRGQGTDTQYF
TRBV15,CATSRDRGEEPQHF
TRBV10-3,CAISWTSGSTGELFF
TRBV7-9,CASRNSGILAGELFF
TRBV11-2,CASSLPEGGTVVEEQYF
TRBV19,CASTAPGQAVEKLFF
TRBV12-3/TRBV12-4,CASSFGQGNEQYF
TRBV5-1,CASSSPNRRGASGDHNEQFF
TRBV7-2,CASSFDRASYEQYF
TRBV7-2,CASSSQGWLETQYF
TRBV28,CASSSGQHYGYTF
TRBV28,CASRTSERYGYTF
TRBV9,CASSVGAQNEQFF
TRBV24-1,CATSDPGTGNQETQYF
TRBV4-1,CASSQPLETQYF
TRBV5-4,CASSQGTGSYEQYF
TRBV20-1,CSASTVALREPDTQYF
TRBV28,CASSLWQVAAYEQYF
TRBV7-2,CASSLGLAGLYEQYF
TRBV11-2,CASSVTSGPRTDTQYF
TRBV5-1,CASSLGQGYTDTQYF